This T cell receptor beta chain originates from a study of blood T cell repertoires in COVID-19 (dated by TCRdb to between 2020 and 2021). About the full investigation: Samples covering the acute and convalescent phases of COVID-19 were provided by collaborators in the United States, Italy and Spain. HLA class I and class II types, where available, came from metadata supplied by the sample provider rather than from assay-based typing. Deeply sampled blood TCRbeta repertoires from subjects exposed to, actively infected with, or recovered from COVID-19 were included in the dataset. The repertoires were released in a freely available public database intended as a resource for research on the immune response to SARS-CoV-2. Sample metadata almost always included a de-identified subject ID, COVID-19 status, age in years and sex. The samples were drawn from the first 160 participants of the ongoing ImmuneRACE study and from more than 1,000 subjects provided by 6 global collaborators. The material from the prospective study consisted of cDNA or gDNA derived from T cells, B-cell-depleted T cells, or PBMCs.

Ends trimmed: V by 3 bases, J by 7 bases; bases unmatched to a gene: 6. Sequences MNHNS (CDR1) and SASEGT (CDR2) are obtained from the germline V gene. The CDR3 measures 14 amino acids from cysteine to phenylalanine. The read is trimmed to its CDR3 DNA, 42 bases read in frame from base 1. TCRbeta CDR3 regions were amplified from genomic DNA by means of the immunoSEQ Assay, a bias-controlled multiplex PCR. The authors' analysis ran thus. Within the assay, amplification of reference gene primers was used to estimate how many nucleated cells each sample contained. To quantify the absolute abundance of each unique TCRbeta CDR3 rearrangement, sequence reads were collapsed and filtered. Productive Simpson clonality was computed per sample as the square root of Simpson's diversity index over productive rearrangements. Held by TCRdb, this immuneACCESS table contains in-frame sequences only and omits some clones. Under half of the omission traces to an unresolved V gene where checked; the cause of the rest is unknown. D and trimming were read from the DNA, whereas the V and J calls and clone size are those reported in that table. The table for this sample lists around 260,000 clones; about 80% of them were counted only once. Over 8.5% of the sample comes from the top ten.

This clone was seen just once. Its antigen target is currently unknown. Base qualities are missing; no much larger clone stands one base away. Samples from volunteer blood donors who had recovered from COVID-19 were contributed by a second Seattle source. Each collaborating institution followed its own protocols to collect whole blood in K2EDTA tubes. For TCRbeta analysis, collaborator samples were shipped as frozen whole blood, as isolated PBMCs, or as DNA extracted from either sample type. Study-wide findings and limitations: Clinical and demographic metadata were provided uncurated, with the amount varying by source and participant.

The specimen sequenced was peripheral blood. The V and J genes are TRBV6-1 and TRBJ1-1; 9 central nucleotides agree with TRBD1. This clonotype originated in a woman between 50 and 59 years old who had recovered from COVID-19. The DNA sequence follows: TGTGCCAGCAGTGAGCCGGGACAGGGTCTTGAAGCTTTCTTT. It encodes CASSEPGQGLEAFF.